This T cell receptor beta chain was profiled in a study of T-cell memory formation after mild COVID-19. Germline V gene data show CDR1 as SGHRS and CDR2 as YFSETQ. The CDR3 sequence is 15 residues long. J was trimmed by 2 bases and V by 7 bases; bases with no gene match: 7. Each CDR3 protein gets one entry after TCRdb re-called the 5' RACE reads with MiXCR. The sample carries about 130,000 distinct CDR3 sequences, approximately 6.2% recorded once. This clonotype appeared many times. The origin of this receptor is an adult woman who had mild COVID-19 (a few samples of this study predate the infection). Cell type and time point are not known. J is TRBJ2-1 and V is TRBV5-1; 9 bases are shared with TRBD1. Sequenced: PBMCs or a T cell subset sorted from them (not recorded which). CDR3 in DNA: TGCGCCAGCGGGCTCGGGACAGGGACCTACAATGAGCAGTTCTTC. It codes for CASGLGTGTYNEQFF.